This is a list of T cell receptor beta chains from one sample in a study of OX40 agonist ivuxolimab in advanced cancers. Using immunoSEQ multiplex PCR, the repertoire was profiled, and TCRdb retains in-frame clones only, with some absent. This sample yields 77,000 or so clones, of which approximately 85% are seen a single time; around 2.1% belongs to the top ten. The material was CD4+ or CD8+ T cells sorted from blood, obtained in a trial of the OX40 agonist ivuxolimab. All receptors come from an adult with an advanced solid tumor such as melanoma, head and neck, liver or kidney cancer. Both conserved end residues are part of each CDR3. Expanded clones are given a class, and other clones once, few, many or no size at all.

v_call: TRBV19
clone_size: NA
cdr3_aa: CASDDRVGEQFF

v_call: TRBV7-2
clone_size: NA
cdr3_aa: CASSFRVGSGYTF

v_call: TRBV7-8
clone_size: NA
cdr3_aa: CASSSKGASGRLSTDTQYF

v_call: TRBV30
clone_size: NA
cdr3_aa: CAWRRTSSYEQYF

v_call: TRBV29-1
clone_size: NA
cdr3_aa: CSVRRGGSEAFF

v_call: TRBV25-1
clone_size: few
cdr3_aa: CASSGRVSGEQYF

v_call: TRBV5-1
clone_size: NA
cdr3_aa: CASRGDRDSGANVLTF

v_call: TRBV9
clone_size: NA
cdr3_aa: CASSVDSRGYSPLHF

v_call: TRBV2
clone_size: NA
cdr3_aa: CASSETGTESDEQFF

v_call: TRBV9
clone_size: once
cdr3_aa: CASSPHLGTSSYEQYF

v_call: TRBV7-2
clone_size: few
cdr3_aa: CASSLVPGMTEAFF

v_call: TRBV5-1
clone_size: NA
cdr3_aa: CASTRLMGQGLSNSYEQYF

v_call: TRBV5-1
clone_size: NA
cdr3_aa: CASSSGQSYNEQFF

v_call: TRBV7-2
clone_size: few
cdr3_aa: CASSLAQGSGNTIYF

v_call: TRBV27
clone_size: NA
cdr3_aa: CASSLGTGQREKLFF

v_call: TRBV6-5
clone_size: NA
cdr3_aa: CASSYSQVQSYNEQFF

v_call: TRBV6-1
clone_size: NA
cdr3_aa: CASSHQGGEQYF

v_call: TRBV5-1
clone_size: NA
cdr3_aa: CASNLLGGTAGTDTQYF

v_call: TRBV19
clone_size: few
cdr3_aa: CASSIEGTPITPQHF

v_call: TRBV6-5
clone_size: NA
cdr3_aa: CASSSTGDYEQYF

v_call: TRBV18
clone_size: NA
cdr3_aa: CASSPRGPEAFF